Presented here are 7 T cell receptor beta chains from one specimen sequenced in a study of CD8 T cells in ankylosing spondylitis. Points from the study as a whole: A TCR beta motif of several highly homologous variants seemed to mark ankylosing spondylitis blood.

Which antigens these TCRs recognize remains unknown. TCRdb called the 5' RACE reads again in MiXCR, with one record for every CDR3 protein. The data hold hundreds of thousands of distinct CDR3 sequences, with roughly 12% observed a single time. Sequenced input: blood, either unsorted or a sorted T cell fraction (not recorded which). Every receptor here comes from a male donor with ankylosing spondylitis.

This clonotype has a handful of counts. This rearrangement joins TRBV9 to TRBJ2-1, with 8 bases aligning to TRBD2. The CDR3 loop spans 15 amino acids. Germline CDR1 and CDR2: SGDLS and YYNGEE. Trimming cost V 4 bases and J 7 bases; bases outside gene matches: 10. DNA of the CDR3: TGTGCCAGCAGCTTCGGACTAGCTCGCCCTAATGAGCAGTTCTTC. Translated: CASSFGLARPNEQFF.

This clonotype was seen many times. The gene calls are TRBV27 and TRBJ2-1; no definite D call. V dropped 7 bases and J dropped 0 bases, with 13 bases sitting between them. Germline values: CDR1 MNHEY, CDR2 SMNVEV (reference sequence). The CDR3 length is 15 residues. The CDR3 sequence is CASTSAGSSYNEQFF. The DNA of the CDR3 is TGTGCCAGCACATCGGCAGGAAGCTCCTACAATGAGCAGTTCTTC.

The V call is TRBV9, the J call TRBJ1-3; D is undetermined. This CDR3 contains 15 residues. Germline V lookup: CDR1 SGDLS, CDR2 YYNGEE. V lost 1 base to trimming and J lost 0 bases, with 8 bases between them. The chain's CDR3 is CASSVSGPSGNTIYF. The CDR3 DNA sequence: TGTGCCAGCAGCGTATCTGGACCCTCTGGAAACACCATATATTTT.

This clonotype was seen many times. The chain couples TRBV12-3 or TRBV12-4 to TRBJ2-3, with D unresolved. V dropped 6 bases and J dropped 7 bases, with 8 bases sitting between them. This CDR3 has 11 amino acids. The CDR3 region has the DNA TGTGCCAGCAGCTTTGGAAATACGCAGTATTTT. Encoded protein: CASSFGNTQYF.

This clonotype appeared a few times. The rearrangement uses TRBV24-1 and TRBJ2-5; a possible D gene is TRBD2 (6 bases). The CDR3 is 16 residues long. Germline lookup yields CDR1 KGHDR and CDR2 SFDVKD. The germline V and J ends were trimmed by 4 bases and 2 bases, with 16 bases remaining between them. In DNA, the CDR3 is TGTGCCACCAGTGACCCCAGGAGGGGCGGACAAGAGACCCAGTACTTC. This codes for CATSDPRRGGQETQYF.

This clonotype was detected ten times or more. This chain connects TRBV24-1 to TRBJ2-1; 13 nucleotides line up with TRBD2. The germline gives CDR1 KGHDR, CDR2 SFDVKD. The V gene end was trimmed by 4 bases and the J gene end by 4 bases; junction bases not matched to a gene: 6. This CDR3 is built from 17 residues. CDR3 in DNA: TGTGCCACCAGTGACGGACTAGCGGGAGATAAGTACAATGAGCAGTTCTTC. Translated, it gives CATSDGLAGDKYNEQFF.

This clonotype was counted only a few times. V gene TRBV14 combines with J gene TRBJ1-2; D gene uncertain. Germline values: CDR1 SGHDN, CDR2 FVKESK. The V end lost 2 bases, the J end lost 4 bases, and 17 bases lay between the germline ends. There are 16 residues in the CDR3. CDR3 DNA sequence: TGTGCCAGCAGCCAAACGGACCCTCTTGCCCTCTATGGCTACACCTTC. This encodes CASSQTDPLALYGYTF.